This T cell receptor (beta chain) was found in a study of T cells in tumors after PD-1 blockade. Study-wide background: Excluded were patients with checkpoint blockade, immunosuppressants, or radiotherapy or other anti-cancer therapy within 4 weeks. Patients received pembrolizumab 200 mg every 3 weeks or cemiplimab 350 mg every 2 weeks. A subset received ongoing vismodegib 150 mg daily alongside anti-PD-1 therapy. On average, peripheral blood gave under 150,000 TCR templates and 30,000 to 40,000 unique clonotypes.

Germline assignment: CDR1 MDHEN and CDR2 SYDVKM. V was pared by 4 bases and J by 2 bases, with 7 bases between. The CDR3 totals 13 residues. The table came from immunoSEQ multiplex PCR; TCRdb's copy has only in-frame clones and leaves some out. Altogether about 20,000 clones are present, just under 80% being singletons, with the ten largest covering around 28%. This chain links TRBV28 with TRBJ2-3; no firm D call. Sequencing was performed on PBMCs, taken before anti-PD-1 treatment. This receptor was identified in a human donor with basal cell carcinoma. The CDR3 DNA follows: TGTGCCAGCAGTTACAGCGACACAGATACGCAGTATTTT. Protein: CASSYSDTDTQYF.